The present T cell receptor beta chain was sequenced within a study of T-cell reconstitution after alpha-beta-depleted transplantation in children. During its preparation, the TCRbeta library received unique molecular identifiers. TCRdb re-derived calls from the PCR reads in MiXCR, one entry per CDR3 protein. The sample includes nearly 550,000 distinct CDR3 sequences, around 18% seen only once; the top ten take 2.5% to 3.5%. V lost 4 bases, J lost 6 bases, and 7 bases stayed unmatched. The germline V gene has CDR1 WNHNN and CDR2 SYGVQD (reference sequence). The CDR3 sequence is 15 residues long. The TCR sequence derives from a human donor who donated a stem cell graft to a child with acute lymphoblastic leukemia. This chain links TRBV10-1 with TRBJ2-2, with 8 bases that match TRBD1. The sample consisted of PBMCs from the stem cell graft donor, taken from the stem cell graft. The CDR3 is CASSVGDRLSGELFF. CDR3 DNA sequence: TGCGCCAGCAGTGTGGGGGACAGGCTCTCCGGGGAGCTGTTTTTT.